Below, 28 T cell receptor beta chains from the same sample are listed, as sequenced in a study of a mutant IDH1 vaccine in newly diagnosed glioma. Data came from immunoSEQ multiplex PCR; TCRdb stores just in-frame clones and leaves some out. This table holds tens of thousands of clones, 75% to 85% found once. The time point here: week 23, last vaccination. The investigators gave 300 ug of mutant IDH1 20-mer peptide in each vaccine dose, together with topical imiquimod. These receptors lack a known antigen. The sample consisted of PBMCs, taken from a glioma patient whose treatment included an IDH1 peptide vaccine. All receptors come from a man aged 35 to 55 with glioma.

The chain recombines TRBV5-6 with TRBJ2-5, with D unclear. The CDR3 runs to 13 residues. Looked up from germline, CDR1 is SGHDT and CDR2 is YYEEEE. With 0 bases removed from V and 0 bases from J, the gap between germline ends came to 3 bases. CDR3 region: CASSLGDQETQYF. In DNA, the CDR3 is TGTGCCAGCAGCTTGGGGGACCAAGAGACCCAGTACTTC.

This chain connects TRBV6-5 to TRBJ1-6; TRBD1 matches at 7 bases. Germline V gene sequence: CDR1 MNHEY, CDR2 SVGAGI. Losses at the gene ends were 4 bases for V and 5 bases for J; bases not matched to a gene: 2. The CDR3 has 14 residues. CDR3 region: CASSWDSDNSPLHF. As DNA, the CDR3 is TGTGCCAGCAGTTGGGACAGCGATAATTCACCCCTCCACTTT.

The rearrangement links TRBV11-2 to TRBJ2-3; perhaps TRBD2 as D (6 bases). Trimming took 5 bases from V and 5 from J, leaving 17 bases between them. In germline, CDR1 is SGHAT, CDR2 FQNNGV. The CDR3 loop spans 15 amino acids. This chain's CDR3 is CASSPWDFEGDTQYF. As DNA, the CDR3 is TGTGCCAGCAGCCCCTGGGACTTCGAGGGAGATACGCAGTATTTT. Looking up the rest from reference TRBV11-2 and TRBJ2-3 gives the full variable domain: EAGVAQSPRYKIIEKRQSVAFWCNPISGHATLYWYQQILGQGPKLLIQFQNNGVVDDSQLPKDRFSAERLKGVDSTLKIQPAKLEDSAVYLCASSPWDFEGDTQYFGPGTRLTVL.

The CDR3 bases are TGTGCCAGCAGCGTGGACCGGGACTACTTTACCTACGAGCAGTACTTC. This gives the protein CASSVDRDYFTYEQYF. The V gene is TRBV5-8, the J gene TRBJ2-7; TRBD2 agrees at 7 bases. V gave up 4 bases and J gave up 2 bases; unmatched junction bases: 12. There are 16 residues in the CDR3. Germline V gene data show CDR1 as SGHTS and CDR2 as YDEGEE.

V is TRBV6-1 and J is TRBJ1-2, with 9 bases aligning to TRBD1. J gave up 4 bases and V 5 bases, and 5 bases lay outside the gene matches. This CDR3 has 14 residues. Germline V gives CDR1 MNHNS, CDR2 SASEGT. The CDR3 coding sequence is TGTGCCAGCAGTTTGGACAGGGGCGGCTATGGCTACACCTTC. Encoded protein: CASSLDRGGYGYTF.

J is TRBJ2-6 and V is TRBV7-8; D is tentatively TRBD1 or TRBD2 (5 bases each). The CDR3 totals 17 residues. Trimming cost V 2 bases and J 0 bases, with 11 bases left between them. Germline CDR1 is SGHVS and CDR2 is FQNEAQ. The DNA of the CDR3 is TGTGCCAGCAGCTTATTGGGACCGACCTCTGGGGCCAACGTCCTGACTTTC. This encodes CASSLLGPTSGANVLTF.

V usage is TRBV6-6 and J usage is TRBJ2-7; possibly TRBD1 for D (5 bases). This CDR3 comprises 16 residues. Per the germline V gene, CDR1 is MNHNY and CDR2 is SVGAGI (reference sequence). The V end was cut by 5 bases, the J end by 5 bases, with 22 bases between. CDR3: CASSRTGPPGSHEQYF. The CDR3 nucleotides read TGTGCCAGCAGTCGAACTGGCCCGCCAGGGTCCCACGAGCAGTACTTC.

V usage is TRBV5-6 and J usage is TRBJ2-2; D gene ambiguous. V lost 0 bases and J lost 4, with 4 bases in between. The CDR3 loop spans 13 amino acids. Germline loops: CDR1 SGHDT, CDR2 YYEEEE. CDR3 in DNA: TGTGCCAGCAGCTTGGACTTCACCGGGGAGCTGTTTTTT. Residues: CASSLDFTGELFF.

This sequence joins TRBV19 and TRBJ1-6, with unresolved D. V was clipped by 5 bases and J by 9 bases, with 14 bases between them. This CDR3 has 14 residues. Germline V CDR1 and CDR2: LNHDA, SQIVND (reference sequence). The CDR3 sequence: CASSHHQLASPLHF. In DNA, the CDR3 is TGTGCCAGTAGTCACCACCAACTGGCTTCACCCCTCCACTTT.

The gene calls are TRBV9 and TRBJ1-1; TRBD1 is a possible D gene (5 bases). This CDR3 region has 15 residues. CDR1 and CDR2 from the germline V gene are SGDLS and YYNGEE. V dropped 0 bases and J dropped 1 base, with 10 bases sitting between them. CDR3 nucleotides: TGTGCCAGCAGCGTAGGGGACGGACCGAACACTGAAGCTTTCTTT. Translation gives CASSVGDGPNTEAFF. Full variable domain (outside the CDR3, taken from reference TRBV9 and TRBJ1-1): DSGVTQTPKHLITATGQRVTLRCSPRSGDLSVYWYQQSLDQGLQFLIQYYNGEERAKGNILERFSAQQFPDLHSELNLSSLELGDSALYFCASSVGDGPNTEAFFGQGTRLTVV.

V is TRBV5-1 and J is TRBJ2-1; 12 nucleotides match TRBD2. The CDR3 covers 15 residues. The V gene end was trimmed by 6 bases and the J gene end by 8 bases; junction bases not matched to a gene: 9. Germline CDR1 is SGHRS and CDR2 is YFSETQ. CDR3 sequence (DNA): TGCGCCAGCAAGGCTAGCGGGGGGGCCGTAGATGAGCAGTTCTTC. Amino acids: CASKASGGAVDEQFF.

The rearrangement uses TRBV2 and TRBJ1-2; D may be TRBD1 (6 bases). The germline V gene encodes CDR1 SNHLY and CDR2 FYNNEI. Trimming took 2 bases from V and 5 from J, leaving 12 bases between them. There are 14 residues in the CDR3. CDR3 protein: CASSERGASYGYTF. DNA of the CDR3: TGTGCCAGCAGTGAAAGGGGGGCTTCGTATGGCTACACCTTC.

The chain couples TRBV5-1 to TRBJ2-7; D perhaps matches TRBD2 (7 bases). V lost 8 bases and J lost 6, with 18 bases in between. The CDR3 is made up of 13 amino acids. Germline loops: CDR1 SGHRS, CDR2 YFSETQ. CDR3 sequence: CASGSGEGFEQYF. CDR3 nucleotides: TGCGCCAGTGGGTCAGGGGAGGGCTTCGAGCAGTACTTC.

The J gene is TRBJ2-1, the V gene TRBV7-9; possibly TRBD1 for D (6 bases). V was clipped by 0 bases and J by 10 bases, with 10 bases between them. CDR3 length equals 13 residues. CDR1 is SEHNR and CDR2 is FQNEAQ in the germline V gene (reference sequence). CDR3 coding DNA: TGTGCCAGCAGCTTAGCGGGGGCGGCCGAGCAGTTCTTC. Its protein product is CASSLAGAAEQFF.

The rearrangement uses TRBV7-8 and TRBJ2-3; D may be TRBD2 (6 bases). CDR3 length: 14 residues. The V end lost 4 bases, the J end lost 10 bases, and 18 bases lay between the germline ends. The germline V gene encodes CDR1 SGHVS and CDR2 FQNEAQ. Here the CDR3 DNA reads TGTGCCAGCAGCTCATACGGGGGTTCGGATCCGCAGTATTTT. The encoded protein is CASSSYGGSDPQYF.

V and J are TRBV20-1 and TRBJ1-1; no reliable D call. The CDR3 has 11 residues. Germline V lookup: CDR1 DFQATT, CDR2 SNEGSKA (reference sequence). In nucleotides, the CDR3 is TGCAGGGCCCAGGTGGGCACTGAAGCTTTCTTT. Amino acids: CRAQVGTEAFF.

This chain joins TRBV4-1 and TRBJ1-3; 7 positions match TRBD1. The CDR3 has 16 residues. CDR1 and CDR2 (germline): MGHRA, YSYEKL. The ends lost 1 base at V and 9 bases at J; junction bases unmatched: 12. CDR3 nucleotides: TGCGCCAGCAGCCAAGCGGGACAGAAGGAAAGGATCACCATATATTTT. It is translated as CASSQAGQKERITIYF.

The rearrangement uses TRBV5-1 and TRBJ1-2; D uncertain. V gave up 3 bases and J gave up 5 bases, with 8 bases separating them. Germline values: CDR1 SGHRS, CDR2 YFSETQ. This CDR3 spans 12 amino acids. The DNA for the CDR3 is TGCGCCAGCAGCTCTGGACTTTATGGCTACACCTTC. It translates to CASSSGLYGYTF.

The genes are TRBV7-2 and TRBJ2-4; D call uncertain. Trimming took 2 bases from V and 5 from J, leaving 4 bases between them. The germline CDR1 and CDR2 sequences are SGHTA and FQGNSA. The CDR3 extends over 12 amino acids. The CDR3 DNA follows: TGTGCCAGCAGCTTATACCAAAACATTCAGTACTTC. Translated: CASSLYQNIQYF.

The V gene is TRBV12-5, the J gene TRBJ1-5, with 8 bases lining up with TRBD1. V lost 1 base and J lost 3; bases outside the gene matches: 14. This CDR3 is 19 amino acids long. The V gene's germline CDR1 is LGHNT and CDR2 FRNRAP. Here the CDR3 DNA reads TGTGCTAGTGGTTTGGGAGTCCCGGACAGGGAGGGAGTCAATCAGCCCCAGCATTTT. It translates to CASGLGVPDREGVNQPQHF.

The chain has TRBV19 and TRBJ1-4, with D possibly matching TRBD1 (5 bases). The CDR3 runs to 14 residues. Trimming stripped 6 bases from V and 7 bases from J, with 15 bases between. CDR1 and CDR2 (germline): LNHDA, SQIVND (reference sequence). The CDR3 region is CASSPAGQIEKLFF. The CDR3 DNA reads as TGTGCCAGTAGCCCGGCAGGGCAAATTGAAAAACTGTTTTTT.

This chain connects TRBV2 to TRBJ1-4; 8 bases line up with TRBD1. V was clipped by 6 bases and J by 8 bases; unmatched bases: 8. Germline loops: CDR1 SNHLY, CDR2 FYNNEI. There are 14 residues in the CDR3. CDR3 DNA sequence: TGTGCCAGCAGGACGACAGGGGAGCGCGAAAAACTGTTTTTT. Its translation is CASRTTGEREKLFF.

The CDR3 loop reads CASSLDPGAIPGELFF. The CDR3 nucleotides read TGTGCCAGCAGCTTGGACCCGGGGGCGATCCCCGGGGAGCTGTTTTTT. The gene calls are TRBV5-6 and TRBJ2-2; D tentatively fits TRBD1 or TRBD2 (6 bases each). Trimming removed 0 bases at V and 6 bases at J, with 15 bases between. The CDR3 runs 16 residues. The germline V gene has CDR1 SGHDT and CDR2 YYEEEE. Full variable domain (rest looked up from reference TRBV5-6 and TRBJ2-2): DAGVTQSPTHLIKTRGQQVTLRCSPKSGHDTVSWYQQALGQGPQFIFQYYEEEERQRGNFPDRFSGHQFPNYSSELNVNALLLGDSALYLCASSLDPGAIPGELFFGEGSRLTVL.

The V and J genes are TRBV4-1 and TRBJ1-2; 10 bases map to TRBD1. This CDR3 region has 15 residues. From germline, CDR1 is MGHRA and CDR2 YSYEKL. The V gene end was trimmed by 6 bases and the J gene end by 2 bases; junction bases not matched to a gene: 6. CDR3 bases: TGCGCCAGCAGGTCCCCGGGACAGGGGAACTATGGCTACACCTTC. It codes for CASRSPGQGNYGYTF.

The rearrangement uses TRBV6-1 and TRBJ2-7; 9 nucleotides align to TRBD1. This CDR3 has 14 residues. With V trimmed by 7 bases and J by 7 bases, 11 bases remained unmatched. Germline-derived CDR1 and CDR2 are MNHNS and SASEGT. The CDR3 loop reads CASTMRDRDGEQYF. The CDR3 DNA is TGTGCCAGCACCATGCGGGACAGGGACGGGGAGCAGTACTTC.

This clone has just a few counts. V gene TRBV30 combines with J gene TRBJ1-2; a weak D match, TRBD1 (5 bases). The CDR3 covers 11 residues. Between the trimmed V and J ends, which lost 5 bases and 4 bases, there was a span of 8 bases. CDR1 and CDR2 (germline): GTSNPN, SVGIG (reference sequence). As DNA, the CDR3 is TGTGCCTGGTGGGGGGGCTATGGCTACACCTTC. Amino acids: CAWWGGYGYTF.

This rearrangement joins TRBV27 to TRBJ1-2; maybe TRBD1 (5 bases). The V gene's germline CDR1 is MNHEY and CDR2 SMNVEV (reference sequence). Trimming left V 5 bases short and J 7 bases short, with 17 bases between. The CDR3 covers 14 residues. CDR3 region: CASSPRRGSGGYTF. The CDR3 DNA sequence: TGTGCCAGCAGTCCTCGCCGGGGCTCGGGTGGCTACACCTTC.

The gene calls are TRBV2 and TRBJ1-5; D unresolved. The CDR3 is 13 amino acids. CDR1 SNHLY and CDR2 FYNNEI come from the germline V gene. Trimming took 5 bases from V and 4 from J, leaving 9 bases between them. This chain's CDR3 is CASSKGSNQPQHF. The CDR3 DNA sequence: TGTGCCAGCAGTAAAGGCTCGAATCAGCCCCAGCATTTT.